This T cell receptor beta chain is from a study of CD8+ T cells in alopecia areata listed by TCRdb under 2018. Describing the broader study: Skin from C3H/HeJ donors aged about 6-12 months with spontaneous alopecia was grafted onto female C3H/HeJ recipients aged roughly 6-10 weeks. To study T cell clonal expansion in alopecia areata, the researchers applied high-throughput TCRbeta sequencing to both the C3H/HeJ mouse model and human patients. In humans, TCRbeta sequencing was performed on scalp tissue and on sorted CD4+ and CD8+ peripheral blood T cells from healthy controls and from patients with patchy or totalis/universalis alopecia areata. Clonality in the scalp was compared among normal scalp (n=4), patchy alopecia areata scalp (n=8), and alopecia totalis/universalis scalp (n=8). RNA was extracted with the PAXgene miRNA kit for fixed scalp, the miRNeasy kit for PBMCs, and the RNeasy kit for mouse skin. Amplification of TCRbeta CDR3 regions was done by immunoSEQ multiplex PCR using 35 Vbeta forward primers and 13 Jbeta reverse primers.

As to this clone: The clone's antigen remains unknown. Because the receptor is murine, the gene names and germline sequences shown are mouse ones. Read sequence stops 4 residues before the CDR3 end, and the germline J gene provides the missing end.

Pooled mouse cutaneous lymph node cells were stained for CD4, CD8alpha, NKG2D, NKG2ACE and other markers, then sorted on a BD Influx. Libraries were constructed by the immunoSEQ multiplex PCR assay. To provide template for TCR sequencing, every sample had RNA extracted and reverse transcribed into cDNA. First-strand cDNA was synthesized using SuperScript III with a 2:1 mix of oligo-dT and random hexamers. A synthetic immune receptor repertoire was used to gauge amplification bias, and whatever bias remained was removed computationally. Libraries were sequenced on Illumina HiSeq using 60 bp reads that covered the CDR3 and were read from J toward V. The source study handled its data this way. After raw reads were preprocessed to remove errors, the CDR3 was defined following IMGT conventions as running from the conserved cysteine to phenylalanine. To get clonality, Shannon entropy was normalized by log2 of the number of productive unique TCRs and the result was subtracted from 1. Scalp TCRbeta sequences were cross-referenced with sorted blood CD4 and CD8 repertoires so that the CD4 or CD8 identity of scalp clones could be inferred. Drawn from immuneACCESS, this table holds only the in-frame rearrangements with V and J called that TCRdb kept. Clones are partly lost; checked studies trace under half to an unresolved V gene and leave the rest unexplained. V, J and clone size are taken as reported in that table, and D and trimming were inferred from the DNA itself. Across this sample, 200,000 to 300,000 clones were tabulated and none appeared just once. The ten largest clonotypes hold more than 1% of the sample.

The study at large found these results: Compared with mice, TCR sequences shared between patients were less clear, possibly partly because of HLA diversity across the patient population. Higher clonality and more expanded CD8+ clones were observed in lesional scalp than in normal scalp, particularly in alopecia totalis/universalis, a finding suggestive of antigenic drive. Resident alphabeta T cells in normal human skin are also sequenced, complicating scalp TCR repertoire analysis, unlike mouse skin dominated by gammadelta T cells.

Its CDR3 holds 16 amino acids, cysteine through phenylalanine. Only the CDR3 bases that were read are kept: 36 of them, in frame from base 1. Sequences LGHNA (CDR1) and YNLKQL (CDR2) are obtained from the germline V gene (reference sequence). V is cut by 1 base and J by 0 bases, and the space between the germline ends is 11 bases. Recombination linked TRBV5 to TRBJ2-5, with TRBD2 tentatively as D gene (7 bases match). The sequenced sample consisted of CD4+ T cells sorted from a lymph node. The receptor comes from a C3H/HeJ mouse with alopecia areata. The MHC haplotype for this mouse line is H2-k. The CDR3 protein sequence reads: CASSQAGGVNQDTQYF. The CDR3 DNA, read in part, is TGTGCCAGCAGCCAAGCTGGGGGCGTTAACCAAGAC.